This TCR beta chain was identified in a study of T cell responses to AZD1222 COVID-19 vaccine. About the study: Pooled in the analysis were second doses at about 4 or about 12 weeks.

The table came from immunoSEQ multiplex PCR; TCRdb's copy has only in-frame clones and leaves some out. The repertoire holds about 120,000 clones, with approximately 85% as singletons. General study points: CD4 TCRs linked to vaccination spanned spike, dominating at 160-218 and 743-854.

Concerning this clone itself: Its antigen is as yet unknown.

The sequence was collected from an adult in good health. Sample: peripheral blood, taken on day 0 of AZD1222 vaccination.

The CDR3 region has the DNA TGTGCCAGCAGTGACTCTCTAGGCGGGACAGATACGCAGTATTTT. This translates into CASSDSLGGTDTQYF. This sequence joins TRBV6-4 and TRBJ2-3; a possible D gene is TRBD2 (5 bases). Per the germline V gene, CDR1 is MRHNA and CDR2 is SNTAGT. Trimming pared 0 bases from V and 3 bases from J, leaving 10 bases between. This CDR3 has 15 residues.